Presented here are 21 T cell receptor beta chains from one specimen sequenced in a study of response to subunit inactivated influenza vaccine. From the RT-PCR reads, TCRdb called clonotypes with MiXCR, one entry per CDR3 protein. The table has roughly 460,000 distinct CDR3 sequences, 10% to 11% seen once. The sample consisted of PBMCs from blood, taken around seven weeks after vaccination. The receptors were sampled from a man aged 45-65 years who received an inactivated influenza vaccine.

A few counts support this clonotype. This chain uses TRBV6-6 with TRBJ2-5; 7 positions agree with TRBD2. With 2 bases clipped from V and 6 bases from J, the junction kept 3 bases outside the gene matches. Per the germline V gene, CDR1 is MNHNY and CDR2 is SVGAGI (reference sequence). The CDR3 spans 13 residues. CDR3 coding DNA: TGTGCCAGCAGTTACGGGGGGGGGAAGACCCAGTACTTC. This gives the protein CASSYGGGKTQYF.

In this sample, this clonotype turned up many times. The V and J genes are TRBV6-1 and TRBJ2-3, with 13 bases lining up with TRBD2. CDR3 length: 16 residues. The V gene's germline CDR1 is MNHNS and CDR2 SASEGT. J was trimmed by 7 bases and V by 6 bases; bases with no gene match: 10. The DNA for the CDR3 is TGTGCCAGCAGCGCACGGACTAGCGGGGGTGGGAATACGCAGTATTTT. Translation gives CASSARTSGGGNTQYF.

V gene TRBV5-6 combines with J gene TRBJ2-3; 8 bases line up with TRBD2. This CDR3 is built from 16 residues. Germline V gene sequence: CDR1 SGHDT, CDR2 YYEEEE. Unmatched junction bases numbered 7, after V lost 4 bases and J lost 0 bases. CDR3 nucleotides: TGTGCCAGCAGCCAGCTAGCGGGCAGTAGCACAGATACGCAGTATTTT. It is translated as CASSQLAGSSTDTQYF.

This clonotype was seen more than once but under ten times. The V gene is TRBV20-1, the J gene TRBJ2-6; tentatively, D is TRBD1 (5 bases). Germline values: CDR1 DFQATT, CDR2 SNEGSKA (reference sequence). This CDR3 comprises 16 residues. Trimming stripped 0 bases from V and 0 bases from J, with 9 bases between. DNA for the CDR3: TGCAGTGCTAGAGATGGGGCATACTCTGGGGCCAACGTCCTGACTTTC. It encodes CSARDGAYSGANVLTF.

V usage is TRBV2 and J usage is TRBJ2-7; 8 nucleotides agree with TRBD1. This CDR3 comprises 15 residues. With 6 bases clipped from V and 0 bases from J, the junction kept 7 bases outside the gene matches. Looked up from germline, CDR1 is SNHLY and CDR2 is FYNNEI. The CDR3 loop is CASRADRGSSYEQYF. CDR3 in DNA: TGTGCCAGCAGGGCCGACAGGGGTAGCTCCTACGAGCAGTACTTC. Filled out from reference TRBV2 and TRBJ2-7, the complete variable domain reads EPEVTQTPSHQVTQMGQEVILRCVPISNHLYFYWYRQILGQKVEFLVSFYNNEISEKSEIFDDQFSVERPDGSNFTLKIRSTKLEDSAMYFCASRADRGSSYEQYFGPGTRLTVT.

This clonotype was seen more than once but under ten times. The rearrangement links TRBV20-1 to TRBJ1-1, with 9 bases fitting TRBD1. This CDR3 spans 16 amino acids. The ends lost 3 bases at V and 4 bases at J; junction bases unmatched: 12. CDR1 is DFQATT, CDR2 SNEGSKA, per germline (reference sequence). The CDR3 DNA sequence: TGCAGTGCTAGCCCGAACAGGGGGCTAGGAAGCACTGAAGCTTTCTTT. Translated, it gives CSASPNRGLGSTEAFF.

In its sample, this clonotype was seen many times. This chain connects TRBV29-1 to TRBJ1-2, with 7 bases that match TRBD1. J was trimmed by 9 bases and V by 7 bases; bases with no gene match: 8. This CDR3 has 11 amino acids. Germline V lookup: CDR1 SQVTM, CDR2 ANQGSEA. Here the CDR3 reads CSGRQGLSYTF. The CDR3 nucleotides are TGCAGCGGAAGACAGGGCCTAAGCTACACCTTC. The variable domain in full, with the rest retrieved from reference TRBV29-1 and TRBJ1-2, is SAVISQKPSRDICQRGTSLTIQCQVDSQVTMMFWYRQQPGQSLTLIATANQGSEATYESGFVIDKFPISRPNLTFSTLTVSNMSPEDSSIYLCSGRQGLSYTFGSGTRLTVV.

The gene calls are TRBV7-2 and TRBJ1-1, with D perhaps matching TRBD1 (6 bases). This CDR3 contains 14 residues. Germline V gene lookup returns CDR1 SGHTA and CDR2 FQGNSA. Trimming took off 1 base at V and 6 bases at J, with 12 bases between the two ends. In nucleotides, the CDR3 is TGTGCCAGCAGCTTAGTTGCAGGGGCAGCTGAAGCTTTCTTT. Translation: CASSLVAGAAEAFF.

This clonotype was picked up many times. This may arise from a read error, as a much more abundant clone is one base away. This sequence joins TRBV27 and TRBJ2-1; D not resolved. The length of the CDR3 is 11 residues. The V gene's germline CDR1 is MNHEY and CDR2 SMNVEV (reference sequence). In nucleotides, the CDR3 is TGTGCCAGCGGTTTCGGCAATGAGCAGTTCTTC. Its translation: CASGFGNEQFF.

The table lists this clonotype with a few counts. The rearrangement links TRBV6-5 to TRBJ2-2; TRBD2 aligns across 10 bases. With V trimmed by 0 bases and J by 3 bases, 4 bases remained unmatched. The CDR3 extends over 17 amino acids. Germline V gene lookup returns CDR1 MNHEY and CDR2 SVGAGI. The CDR3 region has the DNA TGTGCCAGCAGTTACTCCCGACTAGCGGGTGACACCGGGGAGCTGTTTTTT. Protein: CASSYSRLAGDTGELFF.

The rearrangement uses TRBV20-1 and TRBJ2-7, with D perhaps TRBD1 or TRBD2 (5 bases each). The germline CDR1 and CDR2 sequences are DFQATT and SNEGSKA (reference sequence). This CDR3 contains 12 residues. Trimming took 6 bases from V and 4 from J, leaving 13 bases between them. The CDR3 bases are TGCAGTGCGTCGGGGCTCCATTACGAGCAGTACTTC. Protein product: CSASGLHYEQYF.

The table lists this clonotype with many counts. The chain recombines TRBV27 with TRBJ2-3; possible D gene TRBD2, 5 bases. This CDR3 has 11 residues. Trimming removed 5 bases at V and 6 bases at J, with 6 bases between. Germline V gene sequence: CDR1 MNHEY, CDR2 SMNVEV (reference sequence). The CDR3, as DNA: TGTGCCAGCAGTGCGGGTGATACGCAGTATTTT. This gives the protein CASSAGDTQYF.

The V call is TRBV20-1, the J call TRBJ2-3; weak D call: TRBD2 (6 bases). V was clipped by 2 bases and J by 6 bases, with 15 bases between them. This CDR3 spans 14 amino acids. CDR1 is DFQATT and CDR2 is SNEGSKA in the germline V gene (reference sequence). The CDR3, as DNA: TGCAGTGCTAGACTACGGGGGAAGGGGGATACGCAGTATTTT. It is translated as CSARLRGKGDTQYF.

CDR3 region: CASSRPATAYQETQYF. The CDR3 nucleotides are TGTGCCAGCAGCCGCCCCGCGACAGCGTACCAAGAGACCCAGTACTTC. The chain couples TRBV14 to TRBJ2-5; the D gene is possibly TRBD1 (5 bases). CDR1 and CDR2 from the germline V gene are SGHDN and FVKESK. V was clipped by 4 bases and J by 0 bases, with 15 bases between them. The CDR3 is 16 residues long.

This clonotype was found a few times. The chain combines TRBV6-5 with TRBJ1-2; the match to TRBD1 covers 8 bases. J was trimmed by 0 bases and V by 0 bases; bases with no gene match: 6. CDR1 and CDR2 from the germline V gene are MNHEY and SVGAGI. The CDR3 sequence is 17 residues long. In nucleotides, the CDR3 is TGTGCCAGCAGTTACTCGGGGACAGGAAACCCTAACTATGGCTACACCTTC. This translates into CASSYSGTGNPNYGYTF.

This clonotype was seen repeatedly, ten times or more. CDR3 nucleotide sequence: TGCGCCAGCAGTGACCAATTGGGGCTGAGCTCCTATAATTCACCCCTCCACTTT. Protein sequence: CASSDQLGLSSYNSPLHF. V gene TRBV10-2 combines with J gene TRBJ1-6, with D perhaps matching TRBD1 (5 bases). The CDR3 has 18 residues. Germline V lookup: CDR1 WSHSY, CDR2 SAAADI. V shed 3 bases and J shed 0 bases, with 15 bases lying between them.

A few counts support this clonotype. The V gene is TRBV28, the J gene TRBJ2-2, with 9 nucleotides matching TRBD1. Looked up from germline, CDR1 is MDHEN and CDR2 is SYDVKM. This CDR3 spans 17 amino acids. J lost 5 bases, V lost 5 bases, and 12 bases had no gene match. As DNA, the CDR3 is TGTGCCAGCAGTCCCCCTACGGGGACAGGGAGGACCGGGGAGCTGTTTTTT. Its protein is CASSPPTGTGRTGELFF.

This clonotype appeared a few times. This sequence joins TRBV24-1 and TRBJ2-3, with 7 positions matching TRBD2. This CDR3 spans 16 amino acids. CDR1 and CDR2 (germline): KGHDR, SFDVKD. Losses at the gene ends were 5 bases for V and 5 bases for J; bases not matched to a gene: 12. The CDR3 reads CATSAPLAEMGDTQYF. In DNA form, the CDR3 reads TGTGCCACCAGTGCCCCCCTAGCGGAAATGGGAGATACGCAGTATTTT.

V gene TRBV11-2 combines with J gene TRBJ2-5; no clear D. The CDR3 consists of 15 residues. V gave up 6 bases and J gave up 3 bases, with 17 bases separating them. Germline CDR1 SGHAT, CDR2 FQNNGV. The CDR3 DNA is TGTGCCAGCAGGCATCCAGTGGGTTTAAAAGAGACCCAGTACTTC. It specifies CASRHPVGLKETQYF.

This clonotype was counted only a few times. V gene TRBV12-3 or TRBV12-4 combines with J gene TRBJ2-2, with 7 bases aligning to TRBD1. The CDR3 loop spans 14 amino acids. V lost 6 bases and J lost 7; bases outside the gene matches: 8. The CDR3: CASRSLQGVGELFF. The CDR3 coding sequence is TGTGCCAGCAGATCCCTTCAGGGGGTCGGGGAGCTGTTTTTT.

The sample holds many counts of this clonotype. The J gene is TRBJ2-1, the V gene TRBV5-5; 9 bases line up with TRBD2. V was clipped by 3 bases and J by 6 bases; unmatched bases: 10. This CDR3 region has 16 residues. The germline CDR1 and CDR2 sequences are SGHKS and YYEKEE (reference sequence). This chain's CDR3 is CASSSGGLAGINEQFF. In nucleotides, the CDR3 is TGTGCCAGCAGCTCTGGGGGGCTAGCGGGGATCAATGAGCAGTTCTTC.